Shown below are 28 T cell receptor beta chains from a single sample sequenced in a study of cytomegalovirus exposure and HLA in healthy donors. This PCR relied on a set of 60 Vbeta primers and 13 Jbeta primers. Sequenced by immunoSEQ multiplex PCR; TCRdb stores in-frame clones only, minus some. The sample has 90,000 to 110,000 clones; approximately 70% are singletons. Sequenced: PBMCs. These receptors all stem from a woman between 65 and 79 years old in good health and CMV-seropositive.

J is TRBJ2-7 and V is TRBV7-2; the D gene is possibly TRBD1 (5 bases). Trimming removed 10 bases at V and 3 bases at J, with 19 bases between. The germline gives CDR1 SGHTA, CDR2 FQGNSA. The CDR3 is 14 amino acids. The CDR3 nucleotides are TGTGCCACACAAGTAGGTCAGGGCCGCTACGAGCAGTACTTC. It specifies CATQVGQGRYEQYF.

The table lists this clone with a few counts. The rearrangement uses TRBV30 and TRBJ2-2; the match to TRBD2 covers 10 bases. The germline V gene encodes CDR1 GTSNPN and CDR2 SVGIG (reference sequence). The ends lost 1 base at V and 7 bases at J; junction bases unmatched: 6. The length of the CDR3 is 15 residues. CDR3 in amino acids: CAWSDQGTSDGELFF. CDR3 sequence (DNA): TGTGCCTGGAGTGATCAAGGGACTAGCGACGGGGAGCTGTTTTTT.

With regard to this clone: Other DNA sequences in this sample translate to the same CDR3. The rearrangement uses TRBV30 and TRBJ2-6, with 9 bases identical to TRBD1. Germline CDR1 GTSNPN, CDR2 SVGIG (reference sequence). J gave up 0 bases and V 1 base, and 10 bases lay outside the gene matches. The length of the CDR3 is 19 residues. CDR3 DNA sequence: TGTGCCTGGAGTGCTTCTCCCGGGACAGGGAGCTCTGGGGCCAACGTCCTGACTTTC. It codes for CAWSASPGTGSSGANVLTF.

This rearrangement joins TRBV5-4 to TRBJ2-3, with 9 bases aligning to TRBD2. The CDR3 runs 17 residues. With 2 bases clipped from V and 0 bases from J, the junction kept 7 bases outside the gene matches. In germline, CDR1 is SGHNT, CDR2 YYREEE (reference sequence). The CDR3 nucleotides are TGTGCCAGCAGCTTAAGTAGCGGGGGCCCTAGCACAGATACGCAGTATTTT. Its protein product is CASSLSSGGPSTDTQYF. Drawing the rest from reference TRBV5-4 and TRBJ2-3, the complete variable domain is ETGVTQSPTHLIKTRGQQVTLRCSSQSGHNTVSWYQQALGQGPQFIFQYYREEENGRGNFPPRFSGLQFPNYSSELNVNALELDDSALYLCASSLSSGGPSTDTQYFGPGTRLTVL.

This chain connects TRBV5-4 to TRBJ1-2; D is ambiguous. V lost 0 bases and J lost 4, with 10 bases in between. Germline lookup yields CDR1 SGHNT and CDR2 YYREEE (reference sequence). This CDR3 contains 14 residues. CDR3 in amino acids: CASSLAGSSYGYTF. CDR3 nucleotide sequence: TGTGCCAGCAGCTTGGCGGGGTCCTCCTATGGCTACACCTTC.

This chain connects TRBV7-2 to TRBJ2-5; a weak D match, TRBD2 (7 bases). Germline V CDR1 and CDR2: SGHTA, FQGNSA. The CDR3 contains 14 residues. V lost 8 bases and J lost 5, with 18 bases in between. The CDR3 is CASAGGQAGETQYF. The CDR3 DNA follows: TGTGCCAGCGCCGGGGGGCAGGCGGGGGAGACCCAGTACTTC.

The gene calls are TRBV4-1 and TRBJ1-1; 7 bases map to TRBD1. CDR1 is MGHRA and CDR2 is YSYEKL in the germline V gene. After removal of 3 bases from V and 6 bases from J, the junction contained 4 bases not matched to a gene. The CDR3 is 13 residues long. The CDR3 is CASSHDRVPEAFF. DNA of the CDR3: TGCGCCAGCAGCCACGACAGGGTCCCTGAAGCTTTCTTT.

This chain links TRBV6-1 with TRBJ1-1, with a possible D match to TRBD1 (6 bases). The V gene's germline CDR1 is MNHNS and CDR2 SASEGT. The ends were cut back, 0 bases at V and 7 bases at J, with 15 bases in the middle. The CDR3 covers 15 residues. The CDR3 DNA reads TGTGCCAGCAGTGAAGCTCACCCAGGGGTAAGTGAAGCTTTCTTT. This translates into CASSEAHPGVSEAFF.

This clone occurred a few times. The rearrangement joins TRBV6-5 to TRBJ1-1, with a tentative D call TRBD1 (5 bases). The ends were cut back, 5 bases at V and 1 base at J, with 8 bases in the middle. The germline V gene encodes CDR1 MNHEY and CDR2 SVGAGI. This CDR3 is built from 13 residues. Written as DNA, the CDR3 is TGTGCCAGCAGTCGACAGCGGAACACTGAAGCTTTCTTT. This codes for CASSRQRNTEAFF.

This clone was counted a few times. The chain links TRBV30 to TRBJ1-1; TRBD1 is a possible D gene (6 bases). CDR1 GTSNPN and CDR2 SVGIG come from the germline V gene (reference sequence). Between the trimmed V and J ends, which lost 3 bases and 3 bases, there was a span of 14 bases. The CDR3 has 14 residues. This CDR3 reads CAWSRSGVDTEAFF. CDR3 sequence (DNA): TGTGCCTGGAGCCGATCAGGGGTAGACACTGAAGCTTTCTTT.

Written as DNA, the CDR3 is TGTGCCAGCAGCTTCCAGGCCCTGCGCACTGAAGCTTTCTTT. Protein: CASSFQALRTEAFF. V is TRBV7-9 and J is TRBJ1-1; unclear D gene. The germline V and J ends were trimmed by 3 bases and 4 bases, with 12 bases remaining between them. Germline-derived CDR1 and CDR2 are SEHNR and FQNEAQ (reference sequence). The length of the CDR3 is 14 residues.

V is TRBV5-1 and J is TRBJ1-2; maybe TRBD1 (6 bases). In germline, CDR1 is SGHRS, CDR2 YFSETQ. V was shortened by 0 bases and J by 3 bases, with 9 bases between the two germline ends. The CDR3 consists of 14 residues. The CDR3 DNA follows: TGCGCCAGCAGCTTGGCCCCAGGGGACTATGGCTACACCTTC. Its translation: CASSLAPGDYGYTF.

Only a few counts were recorded for this clone. The rearrangement uses TRBV25-1 and TRBJ2-1, with 10 nucleotides matching TRBD1. J was trimmed by 5 bases and V by 1 base; bases with no gene match: 5. CDR3 size: 16 residues. Germline CDR1 reads MGHDK; CDR2 reads SYGVNS. The CDR3 DNA is TGTGCCAGCAGTGAATTACTCGGGACAGGGGACAATGAGCAGTTCTTC. Its translation: CASSELLGTGDNEQFF.

This CDR3 reads CASSYQGGNEQYF. CDR3 sequence (DNA): TGTGCCAGCAGTTACCAGGGAGGGAACGAGCAGTACTTC. The rearrangement uses TRBV6-5 and TRBJ2-7, with TRBD2 matching over 7 bases. Losses at the gene ends were 2 bases for V and 5 bases for J; bases not matched to a gene: 3. Germline assignment: CDR1 MNHEY and CDR2 SVGAGI. The CDR3 runs 13 residues.

The chain combines TRBV4-1 with TRBJ1-5, with D uncertain. There are 17 residues in the CDR3. The V end was cut by 4 bases, the J end by 0 bases, with 16 bases between. Germline loops: CDR1 MGHRA, CDR2 YSYEKL. CDR3 in amino acids: CASSPVSHHYSNQPQHF. CDR3 nucleotides: TGCGCCAGCAGCCCCGTCAGTCACCACTATAGCAATCAGCCCCAGCATTTT.

V gene TRBV30 combines with J gene TRBJ1-5, with 8 nucleotides matching TRBD1. V was pared by 3 bases and J by 6 bases, with 7 bases of the junction left unmatched. This CDR3 contains 14 residues. The V gene's germline CDR1 is GTSNPN and CDR2 SVGIG (reference sequence). As DNA, the CDR3 is TGTGCCTGGAGGGAACAGGGGGACGGTCAGCCCCAGCATTTT. Its protein is CAWREQGDGQPQHF.

The V and J genes are TRBV2 and TRBJ2-3; 12 bases match TRBD1. The junction had 3 bases not matched to a gene; V was cut back by 6 bases and J by 5 bases. Germline-derived CDR1 and CDR2 are SNHLY and FYNNEI. The CDR3 extends over 14 amino acids. The CDR3 sequence is CASRGQGAGDTQYF. DNA for the CDR3: TGTGCCAGCAGGGGACAGGGGGCGGGAGATACGCAGTATTTT.

As DNA, the CDR3 is TGTGCCAGCAGTTACTCGCCGGGACAGCCTTACGAGCAGTACTTC. Encoded protein: CASSYSPGQPYEQYF. The rearrangement links TRBV6-5 to TRBJ2-7, with TRBD1 identical over 7 bases. Germline assignment: CDR1 MNHEY and CDR2 SVGAGI. V dropped 0 bases and J dropped 4; count of bases not matched to a gene: 6. CDR3 size: 15 residues.

A few counts support this clone. V gene TRBV5-5 combines with J gene TRBJ1-2, with 10 bases aligning to TRBD1. The trim removed 4 bases at V and 4 bases at J, leaving 10 bases unmatched. CDR3 length equals 16 residues. Germline lookup yields CDR1 SGHKS and CDR2 YYEKEE (reference sequence). The CDR3 sequence is CASSPTGGGGIYGYTF. As DNA, the CDR3 is TGTGCCAGCAGCCCGACAGGGGGCGGAGGGATCTATGGCTACACCTTC.

This clone was counted only a few times. The chain uses TRBV5-1 and TRBJ2-7; the D gene is possibly TRBD2 (6 bases). Per the germline V gene, CDR1 is SGHRS and CDR2 is YFSETQ. V lost 5 bases and J 2 bases, leaving 14 bases between the germline ends. The CDR3 totals 14 residues. Here the CDR3 reads CASSVGGYTYEQYF. The CDR3, as DNA: TGCGCCAGCAGTGTGGGGGGTTATACCTACGAGCAGTACTTC.

This rearrangement joins TRBV19 to TRBJ1-5, with TRBD1 matching 8 bases. V trimming: 5 bases; J trimming: 3 bases; junction bases outside the gene matches: 6. CDR1 and CDR2 (germline): LNHDA, SQIVND (reference sequence). This CDR3 contains 15 residues. The chain's CDR3 is CASSLGQGYNQPQHF. DNA of the CDR3: TGTGCCAGTAGTCTAGGACAGGGCTACAATCAGCCCCAGCATTTT.

This chain uses TRBV5-1 with TRBJ2-7; 12 bases match TRBD2. CDR1 is SGHRS, CDR2 YFSETQ, per germline. The CDR3 is made up of 13 amino acids. The junction had 3 bases not matched to a gene; V was cut back by 4 bases and J by 7 bases. As DNA, the CDR3 is TGCGCCAGCAGCCAAGGGACTAGCGGGGAGCAGTACTTC. Translated: CASSQGTSGEQYF. The whole variable domain, filled in from reference TRBV5-1 and TRBJ2-7, reads KAGVTQTPRYLIKTRGQQVTLSCSPISGHRSVSWYQQTPGQGLQFLFEYFSETQRNKGNFPGRFSGRQFSNSRSEMNVSTLELGDSALYLCASSQGTSGEQYFGPGTRLTVT.

This clone was observed once. This sequence joins TRBV30 and TRBJ2-1, with D tentatively TRBD1 (5 bases). The CDR3 has 11 residues. In germline, CDR1 is GTSNPN, CDR2 SVGIG (reference sequence). V lost 0 bases and J lost 8, with 5 bases in between. DNA of the CDR3: TGTGCCTGGAGTGTACAGGATGAGCAGTTCTTC. This codes for CAWSVQDEQFF.

This chain joins TRBV27 and TRBJ1-2, with 12 bases matching TRBD1. With V trimmed by 0 bases and J by 4 bases, 0 bases remained unmatched. The CDR3 sequence is 15 residues long. Per germline, CDR1 MNHEY and CDR2 SMNVEV (reference sequence). CDR3 loop: CASSLSGQGAYGYTF. The CDR3 nucleotides read TGTGCCAGCAGTTTATCGGGACAGGGGGCCTATGGCTACACCTTC.

The rearrangement uses TRBV27 and TRBJ2-1; D perhaps matches TRBD2 (6 bases). This CDR3 region has 13 residues. From germline, CDR1 is MNHEY and CDR2 SMNVEV (reference sequence). V shed 3 bases and J shed 7 bases, with 10 bases lying between them. DNA of the CDR3: TGTGCCAGCAGTTTTCTAGCGTCAAATGAGCAGTTCTTC. It is translated as CASSFLASNEQFF.

V usage is TRBV6-5 and J usage is TRBJ2-3, with a weak D call TRBD2 (5 bases). Deletions cut 0 bases from V and 10 bases from J, with 14 bases between. The germline CDR1 and CDR2 sequences are MNHEY and SVGAGI. This CDR3 has 14 residues. CDR3 region: CASSYSAPSFPQYF. The CDR3 bases are TGTGCCAGCAGTTACTCGGCCCCTAGCTTCCCGCAGTATTTT.

Of note for this clone: The same CDR3 arises from other DNA sequences in this sample as well. V gene TRBV6-5 combines with J gene TRBJ2-3; D not resolved. The CDR3 is 13 amino acids. Germline lookup yields CDR1 MNHEY and CDR2 SVGAGI. Trimming took 0 bases from V and 5 from J, leaving 6 bases between them. CDR3 in DNA: TGTGCCAGCAGTTACTCGCGCGGAGATACGCAGTATTTT. Translated: CASSYSRGDTQYF.

This clone was recorded a few times. J is TRBJ1-6 and V is TRBV12-5, with D perhaps TRBD1 (6 bases). The CDR3 sequence is 15 residues long. V was cut by 2 bases and J by 8 bases, with 13 bases left in between. Germline CDR1 is LGHNT and CDR2 is FRNRAP. This chain's CDR3 is CASGLFVQGDSPLHF. The CDR3 DNA reads TGTGCTAGTGGTTTGTTTGTACAGGGCGATTCACCCCTCCACTTT.